These 16 T cell receptor beta chains share one sample of origin, sequenced in a study of blood T cell repertoires in COVID-19. Profiled with immunoSEQ multiplex PCR; TCRdb holds only in-frame clones, not every one. The data show tens of thousands of clones, with around 85% seen just once and more than 1.4% held by the top ten. The sample was peripheral blood. These TCRs come from an older woman with acute or convalescent COVID-19.

V is TRBV11-2 and J is TRBJ2-1; 12 nucleotides align to TRBD2. CDR1 SGHAT and CDR2 FQNNGV come from the germline V gene. This CDR3 spans 16 amino acids. The V segment lost 3 bases and the J segment 7 bases; nucleotides outside the gene matches: 7. This CDR3 reads CASSFRATSGSNEQFF. CDR3 nucleotides: TGTGCCAGCAGCTTTAGGGCGACTAGCGGGAGTAATGAGCAGTTCTTC.

The V gene is TRBV6-2 or TRBV6-3, the J gene TRBJ2-7; D possibly corresponds to TRBD1 (6 bases). Germline V gene lookup returns CDR1 MNHEY and CDR2 SVGEGT. Trimming took off 5 bases at V and 6 bases at J, with 14 bases between the two ends. The CDR3 is 13 amino acids. Here the CDR3 reads CASSANRAGEQYF. CDR3 coding DNA: TGTGCCAGCAGTGCGAACAGGGCTGGCGAGCAGTACTTC.

The V call is TRBV6-5, the J call TRBJ1-5; D is ambiguous. Trimming left V 0 bases short and J 3 bases short, with 6 bases between. The CDR3 is 14 residues long. Germline V lookup: CDR1 MNHEY, CDR2 SVGAGI. The CDR3 is CASSYSSYNQPQHF. Here the CDR3 DNA reads TGTGCCAGCAGTTACTCTAGTTACAATCAGCCCCAGCATTTT.

This sequence joins TRBV27 and TRBJ1-2; D may be TRBD1 (6 bases). The length of the CDR3 is 14 residues. Germline V CDR1 and CDR2: MNHEY, SMNVEV (reference sequence). Trimming stripped 6 bases from V and 8 bases from J, with 19 bases between. In nucleotides, the CDR3 is TGTGCCAGCAGAGAAGAGGGGGGGTCTTGGGGCTACACCTTC. Protein product: CASREEGGSWGYTF.

This sequence joins TRBV19 and TRBJ1-5; D is perhaps TRBD1 (5 bases). Per the germline V gene, CDR1 is LNHDA and CDR2 is SQIVND (reference sequence). V was shortened by 1 base and J by 7 bases, with 20 bases between the two germline ends. This CDR3 contains 17 residues. CDR3 region: CASSIVEGRVVGQPQHF. The CDR3 nucleotides are TGTGCCAGTAGTATAGTGGAGGGACGCGTCGTAGGGCAGCCCCAGCATTTT.

The chain combines TRBV28 with TRBJ2-1, with TRBD2 matching 12 bases. The CDR3 runs to 15 residues. Germline V gene sequence: CDR1 MDHEN, CDR2 SYDVKM. V shed 6 bases and J 7 bases; nucleotides not matched to a gene: 7. The DNA for the CDR3 is TGTGCCAGCAGCCTAGCGGGAGGGCCTGGAAATGAGCAGTTCTTC. Its translation is CASSLAGGPGNEQFF.

The gene calls are TRBV2 and TRBJ1-2; D remains ambiguous. The V and J ends lost 4 bases and 6 bases respectively, with 18 bases between them. Germline V gene sequence: CDR1 SNHLY, CDR2 FYNNEI. This CDR3 spans 15 amino acids. The CDR3 sequence: CASSVEADSSHGYTF. CDR3 coding DNA: TGTGCCAGCAGTGTGGAGGCTGACTCCTCCCATGGCTACACCTTC.

The V call is TRBV19, the J call TRBJ1-6; D is possibly TRBD1 (5 bases). The CDR3 has 16 amino acids. CDR1 is LNHDA, CDR2 SQIVND, per germline (reference sequence). With 6 bases removed from V and 0 bases from J, the gap between germline ends came to 12 bases. The CDR3 reads CASRTGSVSYNSPLHF. In DNA, the CDR3 is TGTGCCAGTAGAACAGGATCCGTCTCCTATAATTCACCCCTCCACTTT.

The chain has TRBV3-1 (or the pseudogene TRBV3-2) and TRBJ2-1; maybe TRBD2 (6 bases). The CDR3 covers 16 residues. Germline CDR1 reads LGHDT; CDR2 reads YNNKEL (reference sequence). Trimming took 4 bases from V and 4 from J, leaving 17 bases between them. CDR3 in amino acids: CASSLGSKRAYNEQFF. The CDR3 DNA reads TGTGCCAGCAGCCTAGGATCCAAGCGGGCGTACAATGAGCAGTTCTTC.

The chain's CDR3 is CSAGLAANTGELFF. CDR3 DNA: TGCAGCGCCGGACTAGCGGCGAACACCGGGGAGCTGTTTTTT. V and J are TRBV29-1 and TRBJ2-2; TRBD2 matches at 10 bases. The CDR3 extends over 14 amino acids. Per the germline V gene, CDR1 is SQVTM and CDR2 is ANQGSEA. V was clipped by 7 bases and J by 0 bases; unmatched bases: 2.

This chain connects TRBV9 to TRBJ1-1, with D unclear. Germline lookup yields CDR1 SGDLS and CDR2 YYNGEE. This CDR3 is 14 amino acids long. V lost 2 bases and J lost 3, with 11 bases in between. Written as DNA, the CDR3 is TGTGCCAGCAGCGTGGAGGATCTCGACACTGAAGCTTTCTTT. It is translated as CASSVEDLDTEAFF.

The chain employs TRBV7-6 and TRBJ2-3, with 12 bases matching TRBD2. Germline CDR1 and CDR2: SGHVS and FNYEAQ. CDR3 length equals 16 residues. V shed 5 bases and J 5 bases; nucleotides not matched to a gene: 8. The CDR3 region is CASSPRTSGIGDTQYF. In DNA, the CDR3 is TGTGCCAGCAGCCCGAGGACTAGCGGGATTGGAGATACGCAGTATTTT.

The chain joins TRBV28 to TRBJ1-2, with a tentative D call TRBD1 (6 bases). The length of the CDR3 is 14 residues. Per the germline V gene, CDR1 is MDHEN and CDR2 is SYDVKM. V was clipped by 5 bases and J by 6 bases, with 16 bases between them. CDR3 residues: CASSIQGRANGYTF. DNA for the CDR3: TGTGCCAGCAGTATACAGGGAAGAGCGAATGGCTACACCTTC.

The V and J genes are TRBV9 and TRBJ2-2, with a weak D call TRBD1 (5 bases). Germline V lookup: CDR1 SGDLS, CDR2 YYNGEE. Trimming left V 0 bases short and J 0 bases short, with 9 bases between. The CDR3 runs to 16 residues. The CDR3 region has the DNA TGTGCCAGCAGCGTAGGAACAGGATCGAACACCGGGGAGCTGTTTTTT. Amino acids: CASSVGTGSNTGELFF.

The J gene is TRBJ2-1, the V gene TRBV6-5; 9 bases align to TRBD1. V shed 5 bases and J 1 base; nucleotides not matched to a gene: 3. CDR3 length: 15 amino acids. Germline V gives CDR1 MNHEY, CDR2 SVGAGI. DNA of the CDR3: TGTGCCAGCAGTACCGGGACAGGGTCCTACAATGAGCAGTTCTTC. Translating it yields CASSTGTGSYNEQFF.

This chain connects TRBV5-1 to TRBJ2-7; D call uncertain. Germline V gene sequence: CDR1 SGHRS, CDR2 YFSETQ. V lost 3 bases and J lost 3, with 13 bases in between. This CDR3 is 14 amino acids long. CDR3 sequence reads: CASSSGSLVYEQYF. For the CDR3, the DNA is TGCGCCAGCAGCTCGGGTTCCCTGGTCTACGAGCAGTACTTC.